These T cell receptor beta chains were read from a single sample in a study of cytomegalovirus exposure and HLA in healthy donors. The data were produced by immunoSEQ multiplex PCR, yet TCRdb's version contains in-frame clones alone and is incomplete. Seen in this sample are approximately 140,000 clones; the ten most common clones hold around 1.5%. The sequenced sample was PBMCs. These receptors all come from a woman between 50 and 59 years old in good health and CMV-seronegative. The CDR3 runs from the conserved cysteine through the conserved F or W. A D gene is named only where the DNA matches it firmly.

V: TRBV18; J: TRBJ2-7; D: TRBD2; CDR3: CASSPLAGGIAYEQYF; DNA: TGTGCCAGCTCTCCCTTAGCGGGAGGAATCGCGTACGAGCAGTACTTC
V: TRBV5-1; J: TRBJ2-1; D: .; CDR3: CASSRGNNEQFF; DNA: TGCGCCAGCAGCCGGGGAAACAATGAGCAGTTCTTC
V: TRBV18; J: TRBJ2-3; D: .; CDR3: CATYPLIGEGVIKGDTQYF; DNA: TGTGCCACCTACCCCCTAATTGGAGAGGGAGTCATTAAGGGAGATACGCAGTATTTT
V: TRBV5-1; J: TRBJ2-1; D: .; CDR3: CASSLGAGQSSYNEQFF; DNA: TGCGCCAGCAGCTTGGGGGCGGGACAGAGCTCCTACAATGAGCAGTTCTTC
V: TRBV4-2; J: TRBJ2-3; D: .; CDR3: CASSKDWDTQYF; DNA: TGTGCCAGCAGTAAGGACTGGGATACGCAGTATTTT
V: TRBV23-1; J: TRBJ2-7; D: TRBD2; CDR3: CAGPPSSAGGSGVYEQYF; DNA: TGCGCCGGGCCACCTTCCTCGGCTGGCGGGAGTGGCGTCTACGAGCAGTACTTC
V: TRBV4-3; J: TRBJ2-7; D: .; CDR3: CASSQDLGRSYEQYF; DNA: TGCGCCAGCAGCCAAGATCTCGGCAGGTCCTACGAGCAGTACTTC
V: TRBV11-2; J: TRBJ1-1; D: .; CDR3: CASSFRQGSGTEAFF; DNA: TGTGCCAGCAGCTTTAGGCAGGGCTCAGGGACTGAAGCTTTCTTT
V: TRBV7-2; J: TRBJ1-6; D: .; CDR3: CASSLDSPQVDNSPLHF; DNA: TGTGCCAGCAGCTTAGACTCCCCACAGGTCGATAATTCACCCCTCCACTTT
V: TRBV5-6; J: TRBJ2-7; D: .; CDR3: CASSLSGQDYEQYF; DNA: TGTGCCAGCAGCTTAAGTGGACAAGACTACGAGCAGTACTTC
V: TRBV30; J: TRBJ2-5; D: TRBD1; CDR3: CAWSWTGPQETQYF; DNA: TGTGCCTGGAGTTGGACAGGCCCTCAAGAGACCCAGTACTTC
V: TRBV7-6; J: TRBJ1-2; D: TRBD1; CDR3: CASSFKGQGYGYTF; DNA: TGTGCCAGCAGCTTTAAGGGACAGGGATATGGCTACACCTTC
V: TRBV20-1; J: TRBJ2-7; D: .; CDR3: CSAIGDYEQYF; DNA: TGCAGTGCTATCGGAGATTACGAGCAGTACTTC
V: TRBV12-5; J: TRBJ1-6; D: TRBD1; CDR3: CASGLRAGGDSPLHF; DNA: TGTGCTAGTGGTCTCCGGGCAGGGGGCGATTCACCCCTCCACTTT
V: TRBV19; J: TRBJ1-2; D: .; CDR3: CASSPSTGNYGYTF; DNA: TGTGCCAGTAGTCCCTCGACAGGAAACTATGGCTACACCTTC
V: TRBV18; J: TRBJ1-1; D: TRBD1; CDR3: CASSPATGVTEAFF; DNA: TGTGCCAGCTCACCGGCGACAGGGGTCACTGAAGCTTTCTTT
V: TRBV28; J: TRBJ2-7; D: TRBD2; CDR3: CASSLAGGTYEQYF; DNA: TGTGCCAGCAGTTTAGCGGGAGGAACATACGAGCAGTACTTC
V: TRBV4-2; J: TRBJ1-6; D: TRBD1; CDR3: CASSPHDRDPYNSPLHF; DNA: TGTGCCAGCAGCCCTCATGACAGGGATCCTTATAATTCACCCCTCCACTTT
V: TRBV27; J: TRBJ1-6; D: .; CDR3: CASSLNRANSPLHF; DNA: TGTGCCAGCAGTTTGAACAGGGCGAATTCACCCCTCCACTTT
V: TRBV2; J: TRBJ2-7; D: .; CDR3: CASSEKHPQYF; DNA: TGTGCCAGCAGTGAAAAGCACCCGCAGTACTTC
V: TRBV5-1; J: TRBJ1-1; D: .; CDR3: CASSVEKNTEAFF; DNA: TGCGCCAGCAGCGTAGAAAAGAACACTGAAGCTTTCTTT
V: TRBV7-2; J: TRBJ2-1; D: TRBD2; CDR3: CASSFRSGGNEQFF; DNA: TGTGCCAGCAGCTTTAGATCGGGGGGGAATGAGCAGTTCTTC
V: TRBV19; J: TRBJ1-1; D: .; CDR3: CATGQGNTEAFF; DNA: TGTGCCACTGGCCAGGGGAACACTGAAGCTTTCTTT
V: TRBV5-4; J: TRBJ1-1; D: .; CDR3: CASSLGAGHTEAFF; DNA: TGTGCCAGCAGCTTAGGTGCAGGGCACACTGAAGCTTTCTTT
V: TRBV6-1; J: TRBJ1-2; D: .; CDR3: CASPGWGEFGYGYTF; DNA: TGTGCCAGCCCGGGTTGGGGGGAATTTGGCTATGGCTACACCTTC
V: TRBV4-1; J: TRBJ2-4; D: TRBD2; CDR3: CASSQGSLGSGRSQCPYF; DNA: TGCGCCAGCAGCCAAGGTTCCCTCGGTAGCGGGAGGTCCCAATGCCCGTACTTC
V: TRBV28; J: TRBJ1-2; D: .; CDR3: CASSLGDYGYTF; DNA: TGTGCCAGCAGCCTAGGGGACTATGGCTACACCTTC
V: TRBV14; J: TRBJ2-7; D: TRBD2; CDR3: CASSPGLAGSWIGNEQYF; DNA: TGTGCCAGCAGCCCCGGACTAGCGGGGTCATGGATCGGAAACGAGCAGTACTTC
V: TRBV11-3; J: TRBJ2-5; D: TRBD1; CDR3: CASSFGGRGPQETQYF; DNA: TGTGCCAGCAGCTTCGGGGGCAGGGGGCCCCAAGAGACCCAGTACTTC
V: TRBV27; J: TRBJ1-5; D: TRBD1; CDR3: CASRSGTGEDQPQHF; DNA: TGTGCCAGCAGGTCCGGGACAGGGGAGGATCAGCCCCAGCATTTT
V: TRBV6-5; J: TRBJ2-3; D: .; CDR3: CASSSPAGDADTQYF; DNA: TGTGCCAGCAGTTCCCCGGCAGGGGATGCGGATACGCAGTATTTT
V: TRBV5-1; J: TRBJ2-7; D: TRBD2; CDR3: CASSIGTSQWYEQYF; DNA: TGCGCCAGCAGCATCGGGACTAGCCAGTGGTACGAGCAGTACTTC
V: TRBV7-3; J: TRBJ1-2; D: .; CDR3: CASSPIGGLISPNYGYTF; DNA: TGTGCCAGCAGCCCAATTGGGGGGTTAATTTCTCCTAACTATGGCTACACCTTC
V: TRBV7-9; J: TRBJ1-2; D: TRBD1; CDR3: CASSLSGTGHYGYTF; DNA: TGTGCCAGCAGCTTGTCCGGGACAGGGCACTATGGCTACACCTTC
V: TRBV19; J: TRBJ2-7; D: .; CDR3: CASSFDSQTSYEQYF; DNA: TGTGCCAGTAGTTTCGACAGCCAGACCTCCTACGAGCAGTACTTC
V: TRBV7-3; J: TRBJ1-2; D: .; CDR3: CASSLRRGDGYTF; DNA: TGTGCCAGCAGCTTACGCAGGGGTGATGGCTACACCTTC
V: TRBV9; J: TRBJ2-7; D: TRBD2; CDR3: CASSGATSGFAYEQYF; DNA: TGTGCCAGCAGCGGGGCGACTAGCGGGTTCGCCTACGAGCAGTACTTC
V: TRBV28; J: TRBJ2-1; D: .; CDR3: CASSTPDRYNEQFF; DNA: TGTGCCAGCAGTACACCCGACAGATACAATGAGCAGTTCTTC
V: TRBV18; J: TRBJ2-1; D: TRBD1; CDR3: CASSPVGQGVGNEQFF; DNA: TGTGCCAGCTCACCCGTGGGACAGGGAGTTGGCAATGAGCAGTTCTTC
V: TRBV13; J: TRBJ2-3; D: TRBD2; CDR3: CASSLGFGGGASDTQYF; DNA: TGTGCCAGCAGCTTAGGTTTCGGCGGGGGGGCATCAGATACGCAGTATTTT
V: TRBV10-1; J: TRBJ1-1; D: .; CDR3: CASTPREPRRTEAFF; DNA: TGCGCCAGCACCCCGAGGGAGCCCCGACGGACTGAAGCTTTCTTT
V: TRBV5-4; J: TRBJ2-1; D: TRBD2; CDR3: CASSPEASGGNEQFF; DNA: TGTGCCAGCAGCCCGGAAGCTAGCGGGGGCAATGAGCAGTTCTTC
V: TRBV6-6; J: TRBJ2-1; D: .; CDR3: CASSLHTNEQFF; DNA: TGTGCCAGCAGTTTACATACCAATGAGCAGTTCTTC
V: TRBV7-6; J: TRBJ2-2; D: TRBD2; CDR3: CASSLASGANTGELFF; DNA: TGTGCCAGCAGCTTAGCTAGCGGGGCGAACACCGGGGAGCTGTTTTTT
V: TRBV18; J: TRBJ2-7; D: .; CDR3: CASSPAYEDEQYF; DNA: TGTGCCAGCTCACCAGCCTACGAAGACGAGCAGTACTTC
V: TRBV4-1; J: TRBJ1-2; D: TRBD1; CDR3: CASSQRQGDYGYTF; DNA: TGCGCCAGCAGCCAAAGACAGGGGGACTATGGCTACACCTTC
V: TRBV13; J: TRBJ2-1; D: .; CDR3: CASSLSRGGEQFF; DNA: TGTGCCAGCAGCTTATCGAGGGGGGGGGAGCAGTTCTTC
V: TRBV4-3; J: TRBJ2-3; D: .; CDR3: CASSQDPPGTSTDTQYF; DNA: TGCGCCAGCAGCCAAGATCCCCCAGGGACTAGCACAGATACGCAGTATTTT